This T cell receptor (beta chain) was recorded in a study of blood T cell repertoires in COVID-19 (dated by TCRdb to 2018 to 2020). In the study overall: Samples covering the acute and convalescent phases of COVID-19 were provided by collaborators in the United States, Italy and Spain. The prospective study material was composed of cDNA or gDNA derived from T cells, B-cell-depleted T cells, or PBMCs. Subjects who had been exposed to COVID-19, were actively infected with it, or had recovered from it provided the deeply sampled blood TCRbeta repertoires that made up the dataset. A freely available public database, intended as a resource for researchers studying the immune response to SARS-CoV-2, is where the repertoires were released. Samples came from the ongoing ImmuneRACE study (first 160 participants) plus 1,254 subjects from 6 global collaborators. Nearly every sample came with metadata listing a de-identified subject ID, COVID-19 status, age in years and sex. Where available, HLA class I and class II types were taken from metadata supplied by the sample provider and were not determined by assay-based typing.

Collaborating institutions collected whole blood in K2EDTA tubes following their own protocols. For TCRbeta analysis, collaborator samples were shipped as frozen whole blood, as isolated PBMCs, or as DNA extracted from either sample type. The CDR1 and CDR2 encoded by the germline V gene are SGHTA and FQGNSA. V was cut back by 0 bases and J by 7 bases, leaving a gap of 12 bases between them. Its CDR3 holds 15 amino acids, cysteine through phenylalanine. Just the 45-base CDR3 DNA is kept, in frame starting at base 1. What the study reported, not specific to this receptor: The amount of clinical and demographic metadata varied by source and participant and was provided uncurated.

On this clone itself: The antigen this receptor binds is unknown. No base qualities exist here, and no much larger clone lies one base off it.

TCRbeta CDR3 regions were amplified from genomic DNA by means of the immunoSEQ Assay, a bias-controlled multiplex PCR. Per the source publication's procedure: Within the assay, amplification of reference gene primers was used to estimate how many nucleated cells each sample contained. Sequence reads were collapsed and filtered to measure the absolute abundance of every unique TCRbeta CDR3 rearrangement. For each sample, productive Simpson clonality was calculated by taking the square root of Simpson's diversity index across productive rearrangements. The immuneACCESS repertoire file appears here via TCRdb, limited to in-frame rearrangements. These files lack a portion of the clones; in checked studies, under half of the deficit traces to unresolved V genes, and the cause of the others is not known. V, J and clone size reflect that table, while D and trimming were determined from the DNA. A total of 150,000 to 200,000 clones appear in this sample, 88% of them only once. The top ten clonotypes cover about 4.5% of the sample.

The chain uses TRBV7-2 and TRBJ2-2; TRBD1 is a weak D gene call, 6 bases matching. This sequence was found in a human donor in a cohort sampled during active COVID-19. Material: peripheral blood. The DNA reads TGTGCCAGCAGCTTAGCGCAGGGGAGACACGGGGAGCTGTTTTTT. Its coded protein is CASSLAQGRHGELFF. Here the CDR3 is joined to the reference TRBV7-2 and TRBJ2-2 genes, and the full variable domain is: GAGVSQSPSNKVTEKGKDVELRCDPISGHTALYWYRQSLGQGLEFLIYFQGNSAPDKSGLPSDRFSAERTGGSVSTLTIQRTQQEDSAVYLCASSLAQGRHGELFFGEGSRLTVL.